The present T cell receptor beta chain was sequenced within a study of OX40 agonist ivuxolimab in advanced cancers. This clone was seen once. Other DNA sequences in this sample translate to the same CDR3. The V end was cut by 5 bases, the J end by 5 bases, with 22 bases between. This CDR3 region has 16 residues. From germline, CDR1 is SEHNR and CDR2 FQNEAQ (reference sequence). Only in-frame clones appear in the TCRdb table, and some are missing; sequencing was by immunoSEQ multiplex PCR. This repertoire shows 50,000 or so clones, approximately 79% found once; its top ten account for over 6.5%. This clonotype was sampled from an adult with an advanced solid tumor such as melanoma, head and neck, liver or kidney cancer. The sequences come from CD4+ or CD8+ T cells sorted from blood, collected in a trial of the OX40 agonist ivuxolimab. The chain is built from TRBV7-9 and TRBJ2-7; the D gene is possibly TRBD2 (9 bases). The CDR3 reads CASSPGGGRALHEQYF. CDR3 bases: TGTGCCAGCAGCCCAGGGGGCGGGAGGGCCCTCCACGAGCAGTACTTC.